Following are 8 T cell receptor beta chains from one sample sequenced in a study of blood T cell repertoires in COVID-19 (dated by TCRdb to about 2020). Libraries were made using the immunoSEQ multiplex PCR assay. TCRdb provides this immuneACCESS table in a form limited to in-frame rearrangements. Some clones are lacking; in checked studies, under half of them reflect an unresolved V gene, and why the rest are absent is not known. This sample holds some 250,000 clones; approximately 83% were observed only once. The leading ten clones occupy about 1.9% of the sample. Specimen: PBMCs or T cells enriched from blood (not recorded which). The receptors come from a woman aged 50 to 60 who had recovered from COVID-19.

This clone was counted once. The chain uses TRBV6-5 and TRBJ1-2; 9 nucleotides align to TRBD1. The V gene's germline CDR1 is MNHEY and CDR2 SVGAGI. Unmatched junction bases numbered 3, after V lost 2 bases and J lost 5 bases. CDR3 length: 14 residues. In DNA, the CDR3 is TGTGCCAGCAGTTACCCGGGACAGGGTTATGGCTACACCTTC. Its protein product is CASSYPGQGYGYTF.

This clone was observed once. The rearrangement uses TRBV2 and TRBJ2-3; the D gene is possibly TRBD2 (6 bases). Germline V gene data show CDR1 as SNHLY and CDR2 as FYNNEI. Trimming removed 6 bases at V and 6 bases at J, with 7 bases between. The CDR3 length is 11 residues. The CDR3 nucleotides are TGTGCCAGCAGGAGCGGGGATACGCAGTATTTT. It translates to CASRSGDTQYF.

This clone was counted at least ten times. The rearrangement links TRBV20-1 to TRBJ1-5, with 9 bases aligning to TRBD1. J lost 6 bases, V lost 3 bases, and 9 bases had no gene match. CDR1 is DFQATT and CDR2 is SNEGSKA in the germline V gene (reference sequence). CDR3 length: 15 residues. CDR3 in amino acids: CSASIDGQGSQPQHF. CDR3 sequence (DNA): TGCAGTGCTAGTATAGACGGACAGGGGAGTCAGCCCCAGCATTTT.

The chain is built from TRBV11-3 and TRBJ2-1; 10 nucleotides align to TRBD1. V gave up 5 bases and J gave up 4 bases; unmatched junction bases: 8. Germline-derived CDR1 and CDR2 are SGHNT and YENEEA. The CDR3 loop spans 16 amino acids. CDR3 sequence: CASSPGTGAYYNEQFF. CDR3 DNA: TGTGCCAGCAGCCCCGGGACAGGGGCGTATTACAATGAGCAGTTCTTC.

The V and J genes are TRBV27 and TRBJ2-5; 14 bases align to TRBD2. V lost 5 bases and J lost 5; bases outside the gene matches: 4. Germline V gene data show CDR1 as MNHEY and CDR2 as SMNVEV (reference sequence). The CDR3 is 15 residues long. CDR3: CASSGTSGRGETQYF. As DNA, the CDR3 is TGTGCCAGCAGTGGGACTAGCGGGAGAGGCGAGACCCAGTACTTC.

This clone was counted a few times. This chain links TRBV19 with TRBJ2-2; TRBD1 matches at 9 bases. The CDR3 is 15 amino acids. V dropped 6 bases and J dropped 4; count of bases not matched to a gene: 6. The germline CDR1 and CDR2 sequences are LNHDA and SQIVND (reference sequence). CDR3 sequence: CASSTGQGITGELFF. CDR3 DNA: TGTGCCAGTAGCACGGGACAGGGAATCACCGGGGAGCTGTTTTTT.

This chain connects TRBV3-1 (or the pseudogene TRBV3-2) to TRBJ1-6, with TRBD1 as a possible D gene (6 bases). The germline gives CDR1 LGHDT, CDR2 YNNKEL (reference sequence). The CDR3 is 14 amino acids. V shed 2 bases and J shed 5 bases, with 7 bases lying between them. CDR3 DNA: TGTGCCAGCAGCCAAAGGACAGATAATTCACCCCTCCACTTT. It translates to CASSQRTDNSPLHF.

This clone was detected only once. The rearrangement uses TRBV28 and TRBJ1-2, with 9 nucleotides matching TRBD1. V lost 5 bases, J lost 0 bases, and 7 bases stayed unmatched. Germline loops: CDR1 MDHEN, CDR2 SYDVKM. CDR3 length equals 16 residues. In DNA form, the CDR3 reads TGTGCCAGCAGTGGGGACAGGGAAATGTCTAACTATGGCTACACCTTC. Protein: CASSGDREMSNYGYTF.